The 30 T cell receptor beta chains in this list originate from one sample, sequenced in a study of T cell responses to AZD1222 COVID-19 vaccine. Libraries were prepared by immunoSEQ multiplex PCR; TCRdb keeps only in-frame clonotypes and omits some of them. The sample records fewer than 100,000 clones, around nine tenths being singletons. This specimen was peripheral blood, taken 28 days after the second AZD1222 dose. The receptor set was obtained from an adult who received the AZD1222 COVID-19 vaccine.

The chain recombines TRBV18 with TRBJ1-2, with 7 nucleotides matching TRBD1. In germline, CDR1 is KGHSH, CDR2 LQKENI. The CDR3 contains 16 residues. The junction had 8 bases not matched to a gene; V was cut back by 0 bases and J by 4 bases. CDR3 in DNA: TGTGCCAGCTCACCACCGTCACAGGGGAGCCCCTATGGCTACACCTTC. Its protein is CASSPPSQGSPYGYTF.

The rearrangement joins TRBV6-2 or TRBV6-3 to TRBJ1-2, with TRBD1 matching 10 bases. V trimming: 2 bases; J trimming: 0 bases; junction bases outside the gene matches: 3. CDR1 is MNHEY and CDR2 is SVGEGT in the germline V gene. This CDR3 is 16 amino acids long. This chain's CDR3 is CASSYGTGASNYGYTF. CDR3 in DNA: TGTGCCAGCAGTTACGGGACAGGGGCCTCTAACTATGGCTACACCTTC.

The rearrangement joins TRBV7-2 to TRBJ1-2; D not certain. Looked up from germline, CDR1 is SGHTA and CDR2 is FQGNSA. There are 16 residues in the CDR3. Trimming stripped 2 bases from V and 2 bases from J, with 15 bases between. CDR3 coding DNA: TGTGCCAGCAGCTTAACCGGAGCGGACTCCAACTATGGCTACACCTTC. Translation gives CASSLTGADSNYGYTF.

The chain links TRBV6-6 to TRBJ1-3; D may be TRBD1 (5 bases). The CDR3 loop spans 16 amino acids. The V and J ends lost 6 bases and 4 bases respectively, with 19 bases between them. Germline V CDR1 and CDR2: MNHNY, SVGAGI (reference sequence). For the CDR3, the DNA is TGTGCCAGCAGCCCTGGGACTGCTCTAGCCGGAAACACCATATATTTT. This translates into CASSPGTALAGNTIYF.

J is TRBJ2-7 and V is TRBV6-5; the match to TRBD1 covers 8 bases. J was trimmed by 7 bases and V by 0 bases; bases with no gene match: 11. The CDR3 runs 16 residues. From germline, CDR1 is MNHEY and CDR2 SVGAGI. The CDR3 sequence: CASSYSNVRGPGEQYF. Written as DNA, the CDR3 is TGTGCCAGCAGTTACTCGAACGTCAGGGGGCCGGGGGAGCAGTACTTC.

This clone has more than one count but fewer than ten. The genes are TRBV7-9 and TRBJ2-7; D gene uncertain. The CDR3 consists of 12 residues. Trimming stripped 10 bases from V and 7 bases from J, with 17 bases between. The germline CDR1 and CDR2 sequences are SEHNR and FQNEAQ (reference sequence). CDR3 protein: CATRPANGEQYF. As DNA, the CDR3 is TGTGCCACCCGACCAGCTAATGGTGAGCAGTACTTC.

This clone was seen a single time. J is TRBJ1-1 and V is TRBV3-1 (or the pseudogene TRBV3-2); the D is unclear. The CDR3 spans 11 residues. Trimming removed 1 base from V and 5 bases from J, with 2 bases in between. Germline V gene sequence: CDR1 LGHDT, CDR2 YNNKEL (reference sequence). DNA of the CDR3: TGTGCCAGCAGCCAAGGTACTGAAGCTTTCTTT. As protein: CASSQGTEAFF.

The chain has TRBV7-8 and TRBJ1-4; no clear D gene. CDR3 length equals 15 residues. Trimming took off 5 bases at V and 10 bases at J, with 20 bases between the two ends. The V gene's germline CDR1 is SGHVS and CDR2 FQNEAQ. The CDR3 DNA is TGTGCCAGCAGCCCACGGACGGAACTGGATGGAAAACTGTTTTTT. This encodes CASSPRTELDGKLFF.

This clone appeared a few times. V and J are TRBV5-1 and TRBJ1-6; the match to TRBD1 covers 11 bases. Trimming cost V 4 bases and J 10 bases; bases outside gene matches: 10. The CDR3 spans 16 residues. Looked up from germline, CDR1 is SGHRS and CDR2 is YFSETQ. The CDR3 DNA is TGCGCCAGCAGCCCCCAGTCGGGGACAGGGGGATCACCCCTCCACTTT. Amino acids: CASSPQSGTGGSPLHF.

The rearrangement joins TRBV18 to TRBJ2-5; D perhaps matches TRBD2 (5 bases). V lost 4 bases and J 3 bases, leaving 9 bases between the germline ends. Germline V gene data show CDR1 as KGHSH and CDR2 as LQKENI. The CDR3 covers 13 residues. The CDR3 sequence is CASSLGNKETQYF. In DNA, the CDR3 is TGTGCCAGCTCACTCGGGAACAAAGAGACCCAGTACTTC. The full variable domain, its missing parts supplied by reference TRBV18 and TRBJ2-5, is NAGVMQNPRHLVRRRGQEARLRCSPMKGHSHVYWYRQLPEEGLKFMVYLQKENIIDESGMPKERFSAEFPKEGPSILRIQQVVRGDSAAYFCASSLGNKETQYFGPGTRLLVL.

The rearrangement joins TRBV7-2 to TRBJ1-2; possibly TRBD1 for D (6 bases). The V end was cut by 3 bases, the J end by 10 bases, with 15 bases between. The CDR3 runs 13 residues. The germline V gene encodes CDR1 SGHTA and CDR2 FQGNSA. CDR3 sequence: CASSFTGTKVYTF. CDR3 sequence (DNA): TGTGCCAGCAGCTTTACCGGGACAAAAGTCTACACCTTC.

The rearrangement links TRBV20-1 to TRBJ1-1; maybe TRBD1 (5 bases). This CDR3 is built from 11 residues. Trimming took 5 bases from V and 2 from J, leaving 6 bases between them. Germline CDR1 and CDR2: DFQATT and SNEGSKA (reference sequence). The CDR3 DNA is TGCAGTGCTGGACACAACACTGAAGCTTTCTTT. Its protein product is CSAGHNTEAFF.

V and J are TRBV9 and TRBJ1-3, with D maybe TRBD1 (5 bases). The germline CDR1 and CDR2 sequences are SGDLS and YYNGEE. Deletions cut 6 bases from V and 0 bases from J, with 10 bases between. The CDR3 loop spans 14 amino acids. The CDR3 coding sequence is TGTGCCAGCACCCGGGACGGCTCTGGAAACACCATATATTTT. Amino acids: CASTRDGSGNTIYF.

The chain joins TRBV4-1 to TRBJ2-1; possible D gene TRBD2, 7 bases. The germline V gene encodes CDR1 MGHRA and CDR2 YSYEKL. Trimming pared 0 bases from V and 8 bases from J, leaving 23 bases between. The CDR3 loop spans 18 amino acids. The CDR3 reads CASSQDPDSWGGLYEQFF. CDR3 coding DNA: TGCGCCAGCAGCCAAGATCCGGATAGCTGGGGGGGCCTCTATGAGCAGTTCTTC.

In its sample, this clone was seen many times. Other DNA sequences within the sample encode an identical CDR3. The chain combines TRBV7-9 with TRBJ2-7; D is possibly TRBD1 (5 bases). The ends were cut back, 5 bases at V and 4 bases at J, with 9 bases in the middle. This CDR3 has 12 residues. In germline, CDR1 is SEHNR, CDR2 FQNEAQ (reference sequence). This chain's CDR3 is CASSLPGYEQYF. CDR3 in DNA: TGTGCCAGCAGCCTTCCAGGGTACGAGCAGTACTTC.

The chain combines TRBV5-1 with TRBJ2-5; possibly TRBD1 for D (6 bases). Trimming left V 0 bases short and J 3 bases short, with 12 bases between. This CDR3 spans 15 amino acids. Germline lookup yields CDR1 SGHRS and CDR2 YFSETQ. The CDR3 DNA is TGCGCCAGCAGCTTGGGGGCAGGGGAGAAAGAGACCCAGTACTTC. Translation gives CASSLGAGEKETQYF.

The CDR3 DNA reads TGTGCCAGCACCCCCCTTATCGAGGTATTGGATACGCAGTATTTT. Amino acid sequence: CASTPLIEVLDTQYF. This chain connects TRBV7-2 to TRBJ2-3; unclear D gene. CDR1 is SGHTA and CDR2 is FQGNSA in the germline V gene. V gave up 7 bases and J gave up 6 bases, with 20 bases separating them. The CDR3 is made up of 15 amino acids.

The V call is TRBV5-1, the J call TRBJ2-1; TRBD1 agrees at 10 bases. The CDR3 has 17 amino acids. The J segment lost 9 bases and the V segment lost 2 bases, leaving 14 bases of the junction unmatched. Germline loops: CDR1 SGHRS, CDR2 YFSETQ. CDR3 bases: TGCGCCAGCAGCTTAAATCACCGGGACAGGGGAGAGGGTGAGCAGTTCTTC. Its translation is CASSLNHRDRGEGEQFF.

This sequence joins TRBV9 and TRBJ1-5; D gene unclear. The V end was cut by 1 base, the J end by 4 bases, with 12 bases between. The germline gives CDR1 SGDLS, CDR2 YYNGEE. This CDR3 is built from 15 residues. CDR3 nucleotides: TGTGCCAGCAGCGTAAGCGGAAATGGGAATCAGCCCCAGCATTTT. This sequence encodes CASSVSGNGNQPQHF. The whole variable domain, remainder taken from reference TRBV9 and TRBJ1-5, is DSGVTQTPKHLITATGQRVTLRCSPRSGDLSVYWYQQSLDQGLQFLIQYYNGEERAKGNILERFSAQQFPDLHSELNLSSLELGDSALYFCASSVSGNGNQPQHFGDGTRLSIL.

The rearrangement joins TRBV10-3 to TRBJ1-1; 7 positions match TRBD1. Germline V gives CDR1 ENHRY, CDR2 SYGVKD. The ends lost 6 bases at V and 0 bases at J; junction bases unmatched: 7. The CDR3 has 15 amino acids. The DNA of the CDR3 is TGTGCCATCAGACTTGACAGGGACATGAACACTGAAGCTTTCTTT. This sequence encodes CAIRLDRDMNTEAFF.

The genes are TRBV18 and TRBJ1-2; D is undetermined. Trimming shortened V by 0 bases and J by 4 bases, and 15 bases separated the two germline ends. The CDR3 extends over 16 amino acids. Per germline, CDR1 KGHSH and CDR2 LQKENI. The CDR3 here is CASSPPGLPLGYGYTF. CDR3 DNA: TGTGCCAGCTCACCACCAGGCCTCCCGCTGGGCTATGGCTACACCTTC.

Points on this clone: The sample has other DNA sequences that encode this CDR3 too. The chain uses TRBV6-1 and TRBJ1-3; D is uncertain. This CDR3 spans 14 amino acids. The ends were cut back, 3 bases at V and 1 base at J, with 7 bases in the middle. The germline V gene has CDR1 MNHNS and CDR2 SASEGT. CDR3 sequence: CASSDGVSGNTIYF. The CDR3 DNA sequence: TGTGCCAGCAGTGACGGAGTTTCTGGAAACACCATATATTTT.

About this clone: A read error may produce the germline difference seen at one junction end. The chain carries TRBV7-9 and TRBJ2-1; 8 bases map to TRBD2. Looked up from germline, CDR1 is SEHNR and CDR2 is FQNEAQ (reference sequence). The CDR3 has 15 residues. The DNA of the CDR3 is TGTGCCAGCAGCTCTGCCGGGGGGGCCTACAATGCGCAGTTCTTC. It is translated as CASSSAGGAYNAQFF.

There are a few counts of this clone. In DNA form, the CDR3 reads TGTGCCAGCAGTGGGGACGGAGTTACGCAGTATTTT. It is translated as CASSGDGVTQYF. The genes are TRBV7-3 and TRBJ2-3, with D perhaps TRBD1 or TRBD2 (5 bases each). Germline values: CDR1 SGHTA, CDR2 FQGTGA. V was clipped by 6 bases and J by 8 bases, with 12 bases between them. This CDR3 is built from 12 residues.

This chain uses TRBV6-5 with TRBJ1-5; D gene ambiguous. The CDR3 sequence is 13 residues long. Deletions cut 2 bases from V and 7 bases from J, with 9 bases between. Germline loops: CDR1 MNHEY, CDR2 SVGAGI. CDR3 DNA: TGTGCCAGCAGTTACAGGGTTGGCCAGCCCCAGCATTTT. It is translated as CASSYRVGQPQHF.

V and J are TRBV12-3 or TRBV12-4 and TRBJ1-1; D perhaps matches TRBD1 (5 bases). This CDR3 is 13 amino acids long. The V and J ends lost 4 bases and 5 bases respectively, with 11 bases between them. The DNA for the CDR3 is TGTGCCAGCAGTTCAACAGGTCAGACTGAAGCTTTCTTT. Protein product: CASSSTGQTEAFF.

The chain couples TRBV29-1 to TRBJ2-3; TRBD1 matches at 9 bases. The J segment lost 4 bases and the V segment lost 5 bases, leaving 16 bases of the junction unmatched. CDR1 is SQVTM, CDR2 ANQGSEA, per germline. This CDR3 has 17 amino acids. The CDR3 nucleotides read TGCAGCGTTACCTCCCCTGAACAGGGGGCGAATGCAGATACGCAGTATTTT. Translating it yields CSVTSPEQGANADTQYF.

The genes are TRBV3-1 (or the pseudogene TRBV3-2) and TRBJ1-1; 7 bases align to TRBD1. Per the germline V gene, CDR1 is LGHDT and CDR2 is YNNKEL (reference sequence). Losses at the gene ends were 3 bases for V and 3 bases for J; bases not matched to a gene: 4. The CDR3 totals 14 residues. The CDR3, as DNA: TGTGCCAGCAGCCAGAGGGACAGTTACACTGAAGCTTTCTTT. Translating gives CASSQRDSYTEAFF.

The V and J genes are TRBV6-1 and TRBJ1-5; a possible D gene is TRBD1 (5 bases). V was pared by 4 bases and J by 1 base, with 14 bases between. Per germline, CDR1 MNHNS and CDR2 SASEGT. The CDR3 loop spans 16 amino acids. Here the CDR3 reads CASSVQQEISNQPQHF. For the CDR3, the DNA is TGTGCCAGCAGTGTCCAACAGGAGATAAGCAATCAGCCCCAGCATTTT.

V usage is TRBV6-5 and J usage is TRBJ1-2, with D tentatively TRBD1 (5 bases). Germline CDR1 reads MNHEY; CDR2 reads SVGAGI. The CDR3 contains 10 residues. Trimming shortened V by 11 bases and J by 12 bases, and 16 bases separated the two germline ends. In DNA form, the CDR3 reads TGTGCCGGGGGAGGGGACCTCCACACCTTC. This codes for CAGGGDLHTF.